This TCR beta chain was sequenced in a study of T cell responses to AZD1222 COVID-19 vaccine. Overall study findings and caveats: A mostly white British donor set with more females was recruited, and clonal diversity was possibly underestimated. Researchers took repertoire samples only after the peak T cell response had come. Only 6 or 7 individuals given AZD1222 were seropositive at baseline.

V lost 4 bases and J 6 bases, leaving 13 bases between the germline ends. Germline V gene lookup returns CDR1 MDHEN and CDR2 SYDVKM. This CDR3 contains 14 residues. A word on this clone: The antigen is not known.

Profiling relied on immunoSEQ multiplex PCR, and the TCRdb table lists in-frame clones only, not all of them. The sample shows 150,000 to 200,000 clones, roughly nine tenths of them seen only once. The clonotype comes from an adult in good health. The sequencing here drew on peripheral blood, taken on day 0 of AZD1222 vaccination. The rearrangement joins TRBV28 to TRBJ1-5; no reliable D call. CDR3 residues: CASSSNSISQPQHF. In nucleotides, the CDR3 is TGTGCCAGCAGTTCTAATAGTATCTCTCAGCCCCAGCATTTT.